This T cell receptor beta chain came from a study of post-analysis software for immune sequencing data. Study details: Both relapsing-remitting and secondary progressive multiple sclerosis featured among the disease courses, as did progressive-relapsing multiple sclerosis.

General study results and limits: Roughly five TRBV segments, including TRBV5-6, TRBV5-1 and TRBV20-1, were more frequent in patients than controls.

Trimming at V came to 5 bases and at J to 5 bases, leaving 9 bases not matched to a gene. Germline V gene sequence: CDR1 SEHNR, CDR2 FQNEAQ (reference sequence). This CDR3 region has 14 residues. Concerning this clonotype: Antigen unknown.

Presence of unique molecular identifiers characterized the TCR beta cDNA libraries. Approximately 500,000 cDNA molecules were recovered from an input of about 1 to 10 million T cells. TCRdb independently ran MiXCR on the PCR reads; one entry per CDR3 protein. This sample has more than 500,000 distinct CDR3 sequences, with less than 40% found just once. The sequence came from a girl aged 2 to 17 with multiple sclerosis. The sequenced sample consisted of blood. This chain links TRBV7-9 with TRBJ2-7; 7 bases fit TRBD1. For the CDR3, the DNA is TGTGCCAGCAGCGCCCCGACAGGGTCCCACGAGCAGTACTTC. Its protein is CASSAPTGSHEQYF.